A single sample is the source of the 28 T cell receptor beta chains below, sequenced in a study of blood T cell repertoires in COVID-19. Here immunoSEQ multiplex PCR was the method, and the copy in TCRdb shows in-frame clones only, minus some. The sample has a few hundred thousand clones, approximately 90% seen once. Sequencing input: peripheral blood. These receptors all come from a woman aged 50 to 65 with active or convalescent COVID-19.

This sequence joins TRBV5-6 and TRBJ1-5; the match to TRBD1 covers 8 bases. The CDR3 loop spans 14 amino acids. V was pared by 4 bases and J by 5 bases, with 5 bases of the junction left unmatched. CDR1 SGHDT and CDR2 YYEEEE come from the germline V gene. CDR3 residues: CASSLGQGYQPQHF. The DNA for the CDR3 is TGTGCCAGCAGCCTAGGACAGGGCTATCAGCCCCAGCATTTT.

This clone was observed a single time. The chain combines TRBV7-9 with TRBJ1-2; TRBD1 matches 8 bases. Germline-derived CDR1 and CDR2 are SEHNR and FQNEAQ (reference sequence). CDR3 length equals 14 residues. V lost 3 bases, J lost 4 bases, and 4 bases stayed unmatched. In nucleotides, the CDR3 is TGTGCCAGCAGCTTTGGACAGGGTGGCTATGGCTACACCTTC. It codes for CASSFGQGGYGYTF.

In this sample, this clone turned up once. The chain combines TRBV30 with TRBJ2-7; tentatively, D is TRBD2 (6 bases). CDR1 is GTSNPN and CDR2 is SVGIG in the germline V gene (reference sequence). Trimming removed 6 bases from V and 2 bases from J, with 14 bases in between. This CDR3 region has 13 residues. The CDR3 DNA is TGTGCCTGCACATCATCGGGGGCCTACGAGCAGTACTTC. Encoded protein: CACTSSGAYEQYF. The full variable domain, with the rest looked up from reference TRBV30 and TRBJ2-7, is SQTIHQWPATLVQPVGSPLSLECTVEGTSNPNLYWYRQAAGRGLQLLFYSVGIGQISSEVPQNLSASRPQDRQFILSSKKLLLSDSGFYLCACTSSGAYEQYFGPGTRLTVT.

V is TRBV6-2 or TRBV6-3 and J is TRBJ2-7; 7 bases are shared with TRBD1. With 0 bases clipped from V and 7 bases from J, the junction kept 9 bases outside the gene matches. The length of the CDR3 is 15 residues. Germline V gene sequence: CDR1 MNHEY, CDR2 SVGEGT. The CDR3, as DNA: TGTGCCAGCAGTTACTCGGGACAGCCTTTGGGGGAGCAGTACTTC. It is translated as CASSYSGQPLGEQYF.

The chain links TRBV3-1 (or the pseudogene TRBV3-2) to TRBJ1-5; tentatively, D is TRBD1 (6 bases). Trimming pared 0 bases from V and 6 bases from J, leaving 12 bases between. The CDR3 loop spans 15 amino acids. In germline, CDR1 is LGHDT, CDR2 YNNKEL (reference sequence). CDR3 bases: TGTGCCAGCAGCCAAGAGGGGGTCAGGGGTCAGCCCCAGCATTTT. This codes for CASSQEGVRGQPQHF.

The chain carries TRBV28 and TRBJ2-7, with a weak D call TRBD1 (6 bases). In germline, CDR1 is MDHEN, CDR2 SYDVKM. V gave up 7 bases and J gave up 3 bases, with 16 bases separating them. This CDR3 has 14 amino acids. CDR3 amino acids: CASKGDRNYYEQYF. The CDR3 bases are TGTGCCAGCAAAGGAGACAGGAACTACTACGAGCAGTACTTC.

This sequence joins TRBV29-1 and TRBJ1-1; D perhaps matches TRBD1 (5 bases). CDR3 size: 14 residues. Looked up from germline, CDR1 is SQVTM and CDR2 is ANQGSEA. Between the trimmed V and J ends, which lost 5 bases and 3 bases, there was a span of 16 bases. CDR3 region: CSVRFTGRDTEAFF. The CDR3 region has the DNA TGCAGCGTTAGGTTCACAGGTCGGGACACTGAAGCTTTCTTT.

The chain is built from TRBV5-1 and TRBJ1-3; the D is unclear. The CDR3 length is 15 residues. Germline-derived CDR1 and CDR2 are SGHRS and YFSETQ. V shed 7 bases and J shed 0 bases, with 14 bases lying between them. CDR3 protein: CASRGGRNSGNTIYF. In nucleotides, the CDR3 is TGCGCCAGCCGCGGCGGCCGTAACTCTGGAAACACCATATATTTT.

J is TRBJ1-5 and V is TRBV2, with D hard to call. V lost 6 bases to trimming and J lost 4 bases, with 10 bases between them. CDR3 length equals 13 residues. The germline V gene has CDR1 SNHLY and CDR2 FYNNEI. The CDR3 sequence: CASSPQPNQPQHF. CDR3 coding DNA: TGTGCCAGCAGCCCACAGCCTAATCAGCCCCAGCATTTT. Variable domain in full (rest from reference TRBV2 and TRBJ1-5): EPEVTQTPSHQVTQMGQEVILRCVPISNHLYFYWYRQILGQKVEFLVSFYNNEISEKSEIFDDQFSVERPDGSNFTLKIRSTKLEDSAMYFCASSPQPNQPQHFGDGTRLSIL.

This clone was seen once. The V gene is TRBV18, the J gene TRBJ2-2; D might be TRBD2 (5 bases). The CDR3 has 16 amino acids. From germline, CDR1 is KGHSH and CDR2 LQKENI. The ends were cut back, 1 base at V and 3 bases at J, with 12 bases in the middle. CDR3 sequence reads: CASSPRRTGDTGELFF. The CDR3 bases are TGTGCCAGCTCACCACGTAGGACTGGAGACACCGGGGAGCTGTTTTTT.

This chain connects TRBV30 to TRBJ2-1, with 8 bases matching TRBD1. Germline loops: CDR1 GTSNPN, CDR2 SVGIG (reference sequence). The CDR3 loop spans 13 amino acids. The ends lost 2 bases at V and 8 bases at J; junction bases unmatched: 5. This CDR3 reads CAWSRTGFDEQFF. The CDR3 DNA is TGTGCCTGGAGTCGGACAGGGTTCGATGAGCAGTTCTTC.

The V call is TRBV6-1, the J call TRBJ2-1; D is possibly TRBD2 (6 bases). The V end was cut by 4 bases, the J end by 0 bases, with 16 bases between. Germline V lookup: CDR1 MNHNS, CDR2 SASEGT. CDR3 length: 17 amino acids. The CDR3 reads CASSAGLNPYSYNEQFF. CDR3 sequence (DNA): TGTGCCAGCAGTGCGGGACTGAATCCATACTCCTACAATGAGCAGTTCTTC.

CDR3 nucleotide sequence: TGCGCCAGCACGCGGGGGGGCCAAGAGACCCAGTACTTC. It translates to CASTRGGQETQYF. The chain joins TRBV5-1 to TRBJ2-5; TRBD2 matches at 9 bases. The CDR3 contains 13 residues. Trimming took 6 bases from V and 1 from J; bases not matched to a gene: 1. Per germline, CDR1 SGHRS and CDR2 YFSETQ.

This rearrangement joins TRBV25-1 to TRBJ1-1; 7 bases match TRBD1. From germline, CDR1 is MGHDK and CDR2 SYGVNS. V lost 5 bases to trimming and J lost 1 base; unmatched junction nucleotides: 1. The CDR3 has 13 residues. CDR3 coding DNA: TGTGCCAGCAGTTCAGGGGGGAACACTGAAGCTTTCTTT. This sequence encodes CASSSGGNTEAFF. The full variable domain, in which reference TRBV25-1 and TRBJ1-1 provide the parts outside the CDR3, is EADIYQTPRYLVIGTGKKITLECSQTMGHDKMYWYQQDPGMELHLIHYSYGVNSTEKGDLSSESTVSRIRTEHFPLTLESARPSHTSQYLCASSSGGNTEAFFGQGTRLTVV.

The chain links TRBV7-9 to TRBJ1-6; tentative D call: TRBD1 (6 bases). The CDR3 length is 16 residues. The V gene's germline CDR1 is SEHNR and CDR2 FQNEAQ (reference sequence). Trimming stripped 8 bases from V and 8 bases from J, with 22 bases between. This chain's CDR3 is CASHEGTGTYHSPLHF. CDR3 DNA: TGTGCCAGCCACGAGGGTACAGGGACGTACCATTCACCCCTCCACTTT.

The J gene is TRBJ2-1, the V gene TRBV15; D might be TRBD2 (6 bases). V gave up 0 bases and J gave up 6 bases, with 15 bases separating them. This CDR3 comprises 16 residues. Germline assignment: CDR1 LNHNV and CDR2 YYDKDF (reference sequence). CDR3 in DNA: TGTGCCACCAGCAGAGATCGAGGCGGGACGAGCAATGAGCAGTTCTTC. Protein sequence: CATSRDRGGTSNEQFF.

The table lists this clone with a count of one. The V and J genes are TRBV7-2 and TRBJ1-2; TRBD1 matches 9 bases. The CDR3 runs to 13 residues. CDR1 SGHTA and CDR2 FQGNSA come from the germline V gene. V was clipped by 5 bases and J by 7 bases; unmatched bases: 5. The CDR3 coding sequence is TGTGCCAGCAGCACACAGGGGGCGCGTGGCTACACCTTC. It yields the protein CASSTQGARGYTF.

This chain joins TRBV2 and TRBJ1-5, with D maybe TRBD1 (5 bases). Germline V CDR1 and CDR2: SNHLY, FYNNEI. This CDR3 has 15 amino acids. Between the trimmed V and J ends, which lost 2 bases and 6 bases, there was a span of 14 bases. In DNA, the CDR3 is TGTGCCAGCAGTGAAAGGGCACAGGAGATTCAGCCCCAGCATTTT. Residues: CASSERAQEIQPQHF.

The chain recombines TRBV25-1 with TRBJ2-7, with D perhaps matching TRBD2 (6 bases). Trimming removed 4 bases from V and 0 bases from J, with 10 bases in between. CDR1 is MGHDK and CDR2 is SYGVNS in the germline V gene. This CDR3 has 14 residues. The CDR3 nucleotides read TGTGCCAGCAGTGTCGGGACTTACTCCTACGAGCAGTACTTC. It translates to CASSVGTYSYEQYF.

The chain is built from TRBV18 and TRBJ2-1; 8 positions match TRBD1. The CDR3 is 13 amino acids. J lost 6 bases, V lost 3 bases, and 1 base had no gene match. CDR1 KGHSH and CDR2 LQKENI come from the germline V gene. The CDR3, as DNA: TGTGCCAGCTCACCGGGACAGGTCAATGAGCAGTTCTTC. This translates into CASSPGQVNEQFF.

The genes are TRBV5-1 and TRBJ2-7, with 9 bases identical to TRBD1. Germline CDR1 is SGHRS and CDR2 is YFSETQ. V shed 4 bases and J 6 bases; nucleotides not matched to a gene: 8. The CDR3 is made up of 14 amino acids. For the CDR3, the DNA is TGCGCCAGCAGCCCAGGGGACAGGGTGGGCGAGCAGTACTTC. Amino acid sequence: CASSPGDRVGEQYF. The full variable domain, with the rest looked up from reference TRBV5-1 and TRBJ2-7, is KAGVTQTPRYLIKTRGQQVTLSCSPISGHRSVSWYQQTPGQGLQFLFEYFSETQRNKGNFPGRFSGRQFSNSRSEMNVSTLELGDSALYLCASSPGDRVGEQYFGPGTRLTVT.

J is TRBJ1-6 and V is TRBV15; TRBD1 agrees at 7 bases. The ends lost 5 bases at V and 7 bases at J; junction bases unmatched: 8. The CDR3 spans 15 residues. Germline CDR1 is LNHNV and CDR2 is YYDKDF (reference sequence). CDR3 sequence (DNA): TGTGCCACCAGCGGTCGACAGGGCTTGAATTCACCCCTCCACTTT. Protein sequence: CATSGRQGLNSPLHF. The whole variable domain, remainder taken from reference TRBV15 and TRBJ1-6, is DAMVIQNPRYQVTQFGKPVTLSCSQTLNHNVMYWYQQKSSQAPKLLFHYYDKDFNNEADTPDNFQSRRPNTSFCFLDIRSPGLGDTAMYLCATSGRQGLNSPLHFGNGTRLTVT.

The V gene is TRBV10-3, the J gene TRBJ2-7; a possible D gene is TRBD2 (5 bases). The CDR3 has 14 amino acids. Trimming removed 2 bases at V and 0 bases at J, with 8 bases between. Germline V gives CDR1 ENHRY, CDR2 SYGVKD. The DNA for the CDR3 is TGTGCCATCAGTGAGGGGAGCTTCTCCTACGAGCAGTACTTC. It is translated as CAISEGSFSYEQYF.

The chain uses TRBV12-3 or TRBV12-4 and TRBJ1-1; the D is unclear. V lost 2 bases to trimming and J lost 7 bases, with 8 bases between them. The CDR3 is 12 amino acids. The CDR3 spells CASSLSEFEAFF. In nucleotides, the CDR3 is TGTGCCAGCAGTTTATCGGAGTTTGAAGCTTTCTTT.

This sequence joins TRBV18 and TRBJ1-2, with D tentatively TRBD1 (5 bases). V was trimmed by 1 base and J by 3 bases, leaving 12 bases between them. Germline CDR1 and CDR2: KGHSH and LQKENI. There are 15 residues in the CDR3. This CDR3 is CASSPLQAVDYGYTF. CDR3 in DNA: TGTGCCAGCTCACCACTACAGGCGGTCGACTATGGCTACACCTTC. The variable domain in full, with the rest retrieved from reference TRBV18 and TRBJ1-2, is NAGVMQNPRHLVRRRGQEARLRCSPMKGHSHVYWYRQLPEEGLKFMVYLQKENIIDESGMPKERFSAEFPKEGPSILRIQQVVRGDSAAYFCASSPLQAVDYGYTFGSGTRLTVV.

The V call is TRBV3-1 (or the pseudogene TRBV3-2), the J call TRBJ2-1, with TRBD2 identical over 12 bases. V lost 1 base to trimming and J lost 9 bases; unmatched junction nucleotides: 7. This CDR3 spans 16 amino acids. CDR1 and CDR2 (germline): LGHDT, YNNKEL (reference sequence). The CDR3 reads CASSQVWLAGGGEQFF. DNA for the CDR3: TGTGCCAGCAGCCAAGTTTGGCTAGCGGGAGGGGGTGAGCAGTTCTTC.

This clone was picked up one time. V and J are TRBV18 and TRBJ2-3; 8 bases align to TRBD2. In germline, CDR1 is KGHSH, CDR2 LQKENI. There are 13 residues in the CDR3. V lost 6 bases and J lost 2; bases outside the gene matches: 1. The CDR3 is CASSGLATDTQYF. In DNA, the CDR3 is TGTGCCAGCTCCGGACTAGCCACAGATACGCAGTATTTT.

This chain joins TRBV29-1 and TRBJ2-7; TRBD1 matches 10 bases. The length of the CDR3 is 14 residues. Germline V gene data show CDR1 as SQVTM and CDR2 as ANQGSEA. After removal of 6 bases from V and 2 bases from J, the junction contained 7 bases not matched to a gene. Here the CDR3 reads CSVTRDRGAYEQYF. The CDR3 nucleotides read TGCAGCGTCACCCGGGACAGGGGAGCCTACGAGCAGTACTTC.